The 21 T cell receptor beta chains presented below share a single source sample, sequenced in a study of blood T cells in healthy people across ages. Together with a sample-barcoded 5' primer, a J-beta primer mix was included in a second PCR lasting about 7 to 12 cycles. Each CDR3 protein is one row after TCRdb ran MiXCR on the 5' RACE reads. The table records approximately 1.5 million distinct CDR3 sequences, 35% to 45% of them present only once. The sequenced sample consisted of blood. Every receptor here comes from a young woman in good health.

V and J are TRBV10-3 and TRBJ2-1; D tentatively fits TRBD1 or TRBD2 (5 bases each). Trimming shortened V by 6 bases and J by 2 bases, and 11 bases separated the two germline ends. Germline V gives CDR1 ENHRY, CDR2 SYGVKD. The CDR3 contains 14 residues. In nucleotides, the CDR3 is TGTGCCATCAGCAGGGACCAAACCTACAATGAGCAGTTCTTC. Translation: CAISRDQTYNEQFF.

This sequence joins TRBV29-1 and TRBJ2-7; no definite D call. V lost 2 bases, J lost 0 bases, and 14 bases lay in between. The CDR3 loop spans 15 amino acids. CDR1 and CDR2 from the germline V gene are SQVTM and ANQGSEA. This CDR3 reads CSVELPIRNSYEQYF. The CDR3 region has the DNA TGCAGCGTTGAATTGCCCATCAGGAACTCCTACGAGCAGTACTTC.

This clonotype has a handful of counts. The chain is built from TRBV12-3 or TRBV12-4 and TRBJ1-5; TRBD1 matches at 9 bases. J was trimmed by 5 bases and V by 6 bases; bases with no gene match: 8. This CDR3 contains 15 residues. The CDR3 is CASRMGQGGDQPQHF. The CDR3, as DNA: TGTGCCAGCAGGATGGGACAGGGAGGCGATCAGCCCCAGCATTTT.

J is TRBJ1-4 and V is TRBV5-1; tentatively, D is TRBD1 (5 bases). The CDR3 length is 14 residues. Germline values: CDR1 SGHRS, CDR2 YFSETQ. The V and J ends lost 6 bases and 7 bases respectively, with 16 bases between them. CDR3 in DNA: TGCGCCAGCACCAAGAGGCAGGGCGGTGAAAAACTGTTTTTT. Its translation is CASTKRQGGEKLFF.

J is TRBJ1-1 and V is TRBV6-2 or TRBV6-3; TRBD1 might be the D (5 bases). V was cut by 6 bases and J by 4 bases, with 12 bases left in between. Per the germline V gene, CDR1 is MNHEY and CDR2 is SVGEGT. The CDR3 consists of 13 residues. The chain's CDR3 is CASRKSGGTEAFF. CDR3 coding DNA: TGTGCCAGCAGAAAGTCTGGGGGCACTGAAGCTTTCTTT.

This chain uses TRBV11-2 with TRBJ2-1, with TRBD2 identical over 13 bases. The germline V gene encodes CDR1 SGHAT and CDR2 FQNNGV. Unmatched junction bases numbered 7, after V lost 2 bases and J lost 9 bases. This CDR3 comprises 16 residues. The CDR3 nucleotides read TGTGCCAGCAGCTTAAGTGCGACTAGCGGGGGGATTGAGCAGTTCTTC. The encoded protein is CASSLSATSGGIEQFF.

This clonotype came up a few times. The chain has TRBV6-1 and TRBJ1-2; D unclear. CDR1 is MNHNS and CDR2 is SASEGT in the germline V gene. This CDR3 comprises 12 residues. The ends were cut back, 1 base at V and 8 bases at J, with 8 bases in the middle. The DNA for the CDR3 is TGTGCCAGCAGTGAAGGGCACGGCGGCTACACCTTC. The encoded protein is CASSEGHGGYTF.

The J gene is TRBJ1-2, the V gene TRBV3-1; D ambiguous. The CDR3 loop spans 14 amino acids. Germline V CDR1 and CDR2: LGHDT, YNNKEL (reference sequence). Trimming pared 4 bases from V and 4 bases from J, leaving 13 bases between. As DNA, the CDR3 is TGTGCCAGCAGCCGACCCGGATCGGGCTATGGCTACACCTTC. As protein: CASSRPGSGYGYTF.

The rearrangement joins TRBV4-1 to TRBJ2-2; the D is unclear. CDR3 length: 14 amino acids. Trimming left V 0 bases short and J 6 bases short, with 8 bases between. Germline V CDR1 and CDR2: MGHRA, YSYEKL. CDR3 region: CASSQDPYPGELFF. The CDR3 nucleotides read TGCGCCAGCAGCCAAGATCCCTACCCCGGGGAGCTGTTTTTT.

This clonotype was observed a single time. The chain recombines TRBV12-3 or TRBV12-4 with TRBJ1-2; weak D call: TRBD1 (6 bases). V was shortened by 4 bases and J by 2 bases, with 20 bases between the two germline ends. The CDR3 is 17 residues long. CDR3: CASSSGKGGSWNYGYTF. The CDR3 bases are TGTGCCAGCAGTTCCGGGAAAGGGGGATCTTGGAACTATGGCTACACCTTC.

This clonotype was counted only a few times. The V and J genes are TRBV9 and TRBJ2-3; TRBD2 agrees at 11 bases. Per the germline V gene, CDR1 is SGDLS and CDR2 is YYNGEE. Trimming removed 3 bases from V and 5 bases from J; junction bases left unmatched: 2. The length of the CDR3 is 14 residues. For the CDR3, the DNA is TGTGCCAGCAGCGCTAGCGGGGGGATAGATACGCAGTATTTT. It yields the protein CASSASGGIDTQYF.

V gene TRBV10-3 combines with J gene TRBJ2-3, with D tentatively TRBD2 (6 bases). The CDR3 length is 15 residues. Germline loops: CDR1 ENHRY, CDR2 SYGVKD. V was shortened by 6 bases and J by 2 bases, with 15 bases between the two germline ends. The DNA of the CDR3 is TGTGCCATCAGCCTTGGGCTAGCGATCACAGATACGCAGTATTTT. This gives the protein CAISLGLAITDTQYF.

This clonotype was recorded at least ten times. One junction end disagrees with the germline gene, perhaps due to a read error. This chain connects TRBV4-1 to TRBJ2-3; no clear D. CDR3 length: 12 amino acids. The germline CDR1 and CDR2 sequences are MGHRA and YSYEKL. The CDR3 DNA reads as TGCGCCAGCAGCAAAGAGGCAGATACGCAGTATTTT. This gives the protein CASSKEADTQYF.

This clonotype was recorded once. V usage is TRBV7-9 and J usage is TRBJ2-1; perhaps TRBD2 as D (6 bases). The DNA matches TRBJ2-7 better at its end, which makes the J call doubtful. The CDR3 length is 13 residues. Germline lookup yields CDR1 SEHNR and CDR2 FQNEAQ (reference sequence). CDR3: CASSSREYNEQYF. The CDR3 DNA is TGTGCCAGCAGCTCACGGGAGTACAATGAGCAGTACTTC.

The V call is TRBV6-2 or TRBV6-3, the J call TRBJ1-6, with TRBD1 matching 8 bases. The V gene end was trimmed by 6 bases and the J gene end by 7 bases; junction bases not matched to a gene: 23. The germline V gene has CDR1 MNHEY and CDR2 SVGEGT. This CDR3 has 20 residues. The CDR3 nucleotides are TGTGCCAGCAGACTCCCTACCGGGACAGGCCCCACCACCTGGAATTCACCCCTCCACTTT. Encoded protein: CASRLPTGTGPTTWNSPLHF.

This clonotype was counted only a few times. This sequence joins TRBV4-3 and TRBJ2-2, with 8 bases that match TRBD1. This CDR3 region has 16 residues. Germline CDR1 is LGHNA and CDR2 is YSLEER. The junction had 7 bases not matched to a gene; V was cut back by 4 bases and J by 3 bases. This CDR3 reads CASSLRGQKYTGELFF. The CDR3 nucleotides read TGCGCCAGCAGCCTCAGGGGGCAAAAATACACCGGGGAGCTGTTTTTT.

This clonotype was recorded a few times. The J gene is TRBJ2-7, the V gene TRBV29-1, with D hard to call. This CDR3 region has 8 residues. Germline values: CDR1 SQVTM, CDR2 ANQGSEA. V dropped 4 bases and J dropped 8 bases, with 3 bases sitting between them. The CDR3 sequence is CSVVKQYF. For the CDR3, the DNA is TGCAGCGTTGTAAAGCAGTACTTC.

A word on this clonotype: One base away lies a much larger clone, so this may be a sequencing read error. The chain employs TRBV28 and TRBJ1-2; TRBD1 is a possible D gene (6 bases). The germline gives CDR1 MDHEN, CDR2 SYDVKM. Deletions cut 5 bases from V and 4 bases from J, with 17 bases between. This CDR3 is 15 amino acids long. The CDR3 protein is CASSGVGGASYGYTF. DNA for the CDR3: TGTGCCAGCAGTGGTGTCGGGGGCGCGAGCTATGGCTACACCTTC.

The V gene is TRBV29-1, the J gene TRBJ1-2, with no clear D. There are 13 residues in the CDR3. Trimming pared 2 bases from V and 12 bases from J, leaving 19 bases between. The V gene's germline CDR1 is SQVTM and CDR2 ANQGSEA. The CDR3 here is CSVELWQESLHTF. CDR3 sequence (DNA): TGCAGCGTTGAACTGTGGCAGGAGAGTCTTCACACCTTC.

In this sample, this clonotype turned up a few times. The chain carries TRBV29-1 and TRBJ2-5; D unresolved. The V gene lost 8 bases and the J gene lost 4 bases, with 11 bases spanning the gap. Germline assignment: CDR1 SQVTM and CDR2 ANQGSEA. There are 11 residues in the CDR3. Here the CDR3 reads CSSRFGETQYF. The CDR3, as DNA: TGCAGCTCCAGGTTTGGAGAGACCCAGTACTTC.

This clonotype was observed a few times. The rearrangement uses TRBV24-1 and TRBJ2-1; 14 bases are shared with TRBD2. CDR3 length: 16 residues. CDR1 KGHDR and CDR2 SFDVKD come from the germline V gene. Trimming took 3 bases from V and 6 from J; bases not matched to a gene: 3. The CDR3 spells CATSDLGLAGVNEQFF. CDR3 DNA: TGTGCCACCAGTGATCTGGGACTAGCGGGAGTCAATGAGCAGTTCTTC.